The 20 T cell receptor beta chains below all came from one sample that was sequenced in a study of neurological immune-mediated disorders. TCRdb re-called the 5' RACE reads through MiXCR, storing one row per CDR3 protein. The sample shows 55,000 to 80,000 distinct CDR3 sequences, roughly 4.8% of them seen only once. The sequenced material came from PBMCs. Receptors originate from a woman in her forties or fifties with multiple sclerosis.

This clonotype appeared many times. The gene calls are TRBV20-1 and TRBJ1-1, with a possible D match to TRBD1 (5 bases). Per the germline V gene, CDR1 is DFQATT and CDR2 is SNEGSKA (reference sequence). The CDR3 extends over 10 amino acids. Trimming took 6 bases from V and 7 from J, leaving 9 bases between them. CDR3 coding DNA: TGCAGTGCCGCAGACAGTGAAGCTTTCTTT. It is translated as CSAADSEAFF.

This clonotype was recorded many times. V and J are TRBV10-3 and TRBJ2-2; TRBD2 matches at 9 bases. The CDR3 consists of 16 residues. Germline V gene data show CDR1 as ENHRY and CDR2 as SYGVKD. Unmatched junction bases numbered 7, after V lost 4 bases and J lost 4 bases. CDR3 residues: CAISGSSGDSTGELFF. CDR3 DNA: TGTGCCATCAGTGGATCTAGCGGGGACAGCACCGGGGAGCTGTTTTTT.

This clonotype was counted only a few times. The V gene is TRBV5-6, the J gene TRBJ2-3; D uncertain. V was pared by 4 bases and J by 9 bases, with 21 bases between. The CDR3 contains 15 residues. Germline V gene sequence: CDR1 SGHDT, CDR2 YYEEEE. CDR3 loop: CASSGPDTSSLTQYF. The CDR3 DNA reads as TGTGCCAGCAGCGGGCCAGACACCTCGTCCTTGACGCAGTATTTT.

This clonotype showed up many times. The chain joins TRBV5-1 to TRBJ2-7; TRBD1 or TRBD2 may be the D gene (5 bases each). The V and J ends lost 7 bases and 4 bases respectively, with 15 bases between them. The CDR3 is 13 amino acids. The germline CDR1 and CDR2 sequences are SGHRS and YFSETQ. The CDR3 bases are TGCGCCAGCGGAAACAGGTGGGGGTACGAGCAGTACTTC. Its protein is CASGNRWGYEQYF.

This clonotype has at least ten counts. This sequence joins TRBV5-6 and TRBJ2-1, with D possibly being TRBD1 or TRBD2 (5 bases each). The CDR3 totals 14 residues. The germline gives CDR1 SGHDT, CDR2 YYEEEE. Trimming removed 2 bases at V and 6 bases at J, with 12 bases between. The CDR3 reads CASSFTGTSNEQFF. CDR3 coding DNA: TGTGCCAGCAGCTTTACCGGGACCTCCAATGAGCAGTTCTTC.

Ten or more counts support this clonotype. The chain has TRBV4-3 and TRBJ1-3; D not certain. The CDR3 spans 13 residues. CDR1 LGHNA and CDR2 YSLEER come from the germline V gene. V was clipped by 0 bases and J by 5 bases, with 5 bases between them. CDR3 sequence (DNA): TGCGCCAGCAGCCAAGATCTCAGAAACACCATATATTTT. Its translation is CASSQDLRNTIYF.

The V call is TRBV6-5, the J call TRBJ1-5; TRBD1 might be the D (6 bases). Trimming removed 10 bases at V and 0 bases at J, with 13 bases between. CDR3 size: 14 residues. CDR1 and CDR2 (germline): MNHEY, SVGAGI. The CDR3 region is CATDRTYSNQPQHF. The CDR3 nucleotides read TGTGCCACGGACAGAACTTATAGCAATCAGCCCCAGCATTTT.

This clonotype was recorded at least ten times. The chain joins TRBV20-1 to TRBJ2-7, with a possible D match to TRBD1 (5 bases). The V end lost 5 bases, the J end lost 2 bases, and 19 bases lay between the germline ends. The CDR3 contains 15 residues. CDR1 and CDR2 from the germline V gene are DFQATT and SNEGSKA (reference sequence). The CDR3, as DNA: TGCAGTGCTCCGTCAAGACAGTCCTCACCCTACGAGCAGTACTTC. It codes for CSAPSRQSSPYEQYF.

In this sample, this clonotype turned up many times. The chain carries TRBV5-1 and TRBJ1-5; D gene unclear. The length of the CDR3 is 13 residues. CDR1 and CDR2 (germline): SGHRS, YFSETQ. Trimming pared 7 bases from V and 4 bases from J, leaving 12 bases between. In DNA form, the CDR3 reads TGCGCCAGCGCGCGGGTATCGAATCAGCCCCAGCATTTT. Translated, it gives CASARVSNQPQHF.

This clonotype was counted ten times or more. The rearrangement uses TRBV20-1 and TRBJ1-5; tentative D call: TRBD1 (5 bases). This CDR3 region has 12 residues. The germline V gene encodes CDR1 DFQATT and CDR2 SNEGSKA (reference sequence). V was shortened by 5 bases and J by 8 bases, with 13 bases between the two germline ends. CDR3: CSAWRRGKPQHF. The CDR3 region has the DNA TGCAGTGCTTGGCGCCGGGGGAAGCCCCAGCATTTT.

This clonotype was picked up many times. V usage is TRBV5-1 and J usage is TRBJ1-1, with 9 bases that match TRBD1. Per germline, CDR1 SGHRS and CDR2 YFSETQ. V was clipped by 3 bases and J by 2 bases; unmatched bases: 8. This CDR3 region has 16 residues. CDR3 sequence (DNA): TGCGCCAGCAGCTACCATCAGGACAGGGGAAACACTGAAGCTTTCTTT. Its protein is CASSYHQDRGNTEAFF. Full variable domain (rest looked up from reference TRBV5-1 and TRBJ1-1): KAGVTQTPRYLIKTRGQQVTLSCSPISGHRSVSWYQQTPGQGLQFLFEYFSETQRNKGNFPGRFSGRQFSNSRSEMNVSTLELGDSALYLCASSYHQDRGNTEAFFGQGTRLTVV.

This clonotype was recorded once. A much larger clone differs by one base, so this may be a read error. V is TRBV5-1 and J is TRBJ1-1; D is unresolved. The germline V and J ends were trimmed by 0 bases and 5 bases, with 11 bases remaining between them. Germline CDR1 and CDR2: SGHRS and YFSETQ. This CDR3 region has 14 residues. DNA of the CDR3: TGCGCCAGCAGCTTGGGACAAATGGGAACTGAAGCTTTCTTT. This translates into CASSLGQMGTEAFF.

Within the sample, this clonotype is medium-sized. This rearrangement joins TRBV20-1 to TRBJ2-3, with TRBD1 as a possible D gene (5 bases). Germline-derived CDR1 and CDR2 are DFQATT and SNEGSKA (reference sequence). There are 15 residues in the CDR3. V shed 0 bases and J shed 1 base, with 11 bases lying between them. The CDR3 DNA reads TGCAGTGCTAGAGATGGATTCAGGGGCACAGATACGCAGTATTTT. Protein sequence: CSARDGFRGTDTQYF.

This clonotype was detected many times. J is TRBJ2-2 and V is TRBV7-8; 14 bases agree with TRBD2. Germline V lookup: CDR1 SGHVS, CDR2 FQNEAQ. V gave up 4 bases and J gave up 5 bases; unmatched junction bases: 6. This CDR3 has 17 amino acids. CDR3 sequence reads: CASSSGLAGALTGELFF. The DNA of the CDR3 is TGTGCCAGCAGCTCGGGACTAGCGGGGGCCTTGACCGGGGAGCTGTTTTTT.

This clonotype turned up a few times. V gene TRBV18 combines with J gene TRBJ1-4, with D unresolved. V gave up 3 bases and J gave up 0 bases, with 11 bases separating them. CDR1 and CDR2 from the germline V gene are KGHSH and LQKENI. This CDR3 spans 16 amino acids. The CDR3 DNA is TGTGCCAGCTCACCGCGAGACCTTGCAACTAATGAAAAACTGTTTTTT. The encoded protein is CASSPRDLATNEKLFF. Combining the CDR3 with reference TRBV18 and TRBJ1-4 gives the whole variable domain NAGVMQNPRHLVRRRGQEARLRCSPMKGHSHVYWYRQLPEEGLKFMVYLQKENIIDESGMPKERFSAEFPKEGPSILRIQQVVRGDSAAYFCASSPRDLATNEKLFFGSGTQLSVL.

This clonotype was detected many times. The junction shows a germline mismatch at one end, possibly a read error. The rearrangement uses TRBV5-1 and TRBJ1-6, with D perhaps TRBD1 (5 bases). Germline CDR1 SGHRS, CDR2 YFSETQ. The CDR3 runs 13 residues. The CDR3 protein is CASSNEGNSPLNF. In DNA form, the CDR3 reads TGCGCCAGCAGCAATGAGGGGAATTCACCCCTCAACTTT.

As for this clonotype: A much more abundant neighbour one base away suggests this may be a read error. DNA for the CDR3: TGCGCCAGCAGCTTGGGACGGACCACAGATACGCAGTATTTT. It codes for CASSLGRTTDTQYF. This chain links TRBV5-1 with TRBJ2-3; D is unresolved. The CDR3 totals 14 residues. Trimming shortened V by 0 bases and J by 2 bases, and 7 bases separated the two germline ends. Per germline, CDR1 SGHRS and CDR2 YFSETQ. Full variable domain (missing parts from reference TRBV5-1 and TRBJ2-3): KAGVTQTPRYLIKTRGQQVTLSCSPISGHRSVSWYQQTPGQGLQFLFEYFSETQRNKGNFPGRFSGRQFSNSRSEMNVSTLELGDSALYLCASSLGRTTDTQYFGPGTRLTVL.

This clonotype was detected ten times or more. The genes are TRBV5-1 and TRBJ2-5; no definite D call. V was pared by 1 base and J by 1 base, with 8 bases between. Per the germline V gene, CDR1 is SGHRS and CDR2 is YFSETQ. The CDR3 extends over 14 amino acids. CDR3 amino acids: CASSLYITQETQYF. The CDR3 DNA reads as TGCGCCAGCAGCTTGTACATTACCCAAGAGACCCAGTACTTC.

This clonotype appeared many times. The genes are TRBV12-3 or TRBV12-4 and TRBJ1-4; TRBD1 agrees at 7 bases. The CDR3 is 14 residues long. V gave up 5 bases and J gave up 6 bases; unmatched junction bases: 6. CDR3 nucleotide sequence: TGTGCCAGCAGTCCCCGGGACAGAGATGAAAAACTGTTTTTT. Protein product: CASSPRDRDEKLFF.

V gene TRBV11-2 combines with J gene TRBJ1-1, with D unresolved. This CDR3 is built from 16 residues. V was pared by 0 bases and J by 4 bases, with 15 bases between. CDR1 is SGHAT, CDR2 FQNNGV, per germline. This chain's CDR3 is CASSLDPAPLSTEAFF. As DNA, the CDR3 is TGTGCCAGCAGCTTAGATCCGGCACCTCTGAGCACTGAAGCTTTCTTT.